Included here is one TCR beta chain sequence, with context. Trimming shortened V by 3 bases and J by 5 bases, and 7 bases separated the two germline ends. CDR1 is SGHTA and CDR2 is FQGNSA in the germline V gene. CDR3 length: 13 residues. This sample was taken from a study of tumor-infiltrating lymphocytes in localized non-small cell lung cancer. Study in general: From each patient, both tumor and uninvolved lung, non-adjacent to tumor, were sampled.

Method: immunoSEQ multiplex PCR; TCRdb's copy keeps in-frame clones and lacks some. The sample includes around 15,000 clones, around 84% of them seen just once. Sequenced sample: uninvolved lung tissue not adjacent to the tumor. The chain couples TRBV7-2 to TRBJ2-2, with a weak D call TRBD2 (5 bases). This TCR was sampled from a human donor with non-small cell lung cancer. The CDR3 sequence: CASSFGLTGELFF. Here the CDR3 DNA reads TGTGCCAGCAGCTTTGGACTTACCGGGGAGCTGTTTTTT. Using reference TRBV7-2 and TRBJ2-2 for the parts outside the CDR3, the full variable domain is GAGVSQSPSNKVTEKGKDVELRCDPISGHTALYWYRQSLGQGLEFLIYFQGNSAPDKSGLPSDRFSAERTGGSVSTLTIQRTQQEDSAVYLCASSFGLTGELFFGEGSRLTVL.